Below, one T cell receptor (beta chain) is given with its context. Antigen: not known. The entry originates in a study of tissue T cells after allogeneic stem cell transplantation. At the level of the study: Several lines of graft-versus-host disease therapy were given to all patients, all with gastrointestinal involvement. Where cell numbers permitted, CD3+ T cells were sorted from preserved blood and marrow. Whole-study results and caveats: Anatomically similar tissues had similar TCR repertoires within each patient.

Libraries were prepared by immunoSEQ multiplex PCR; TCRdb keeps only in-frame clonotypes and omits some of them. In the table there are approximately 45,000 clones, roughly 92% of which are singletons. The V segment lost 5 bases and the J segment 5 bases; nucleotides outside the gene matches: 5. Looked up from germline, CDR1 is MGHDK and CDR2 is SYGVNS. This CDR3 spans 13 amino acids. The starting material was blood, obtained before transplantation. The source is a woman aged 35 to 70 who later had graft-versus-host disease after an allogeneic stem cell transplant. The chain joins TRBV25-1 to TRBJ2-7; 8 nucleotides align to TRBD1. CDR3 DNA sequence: TGTGCCAGCAGTCTTGGACAGGGCCACGAGCAGTACTTC. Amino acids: CASSLGQGHEQYF.